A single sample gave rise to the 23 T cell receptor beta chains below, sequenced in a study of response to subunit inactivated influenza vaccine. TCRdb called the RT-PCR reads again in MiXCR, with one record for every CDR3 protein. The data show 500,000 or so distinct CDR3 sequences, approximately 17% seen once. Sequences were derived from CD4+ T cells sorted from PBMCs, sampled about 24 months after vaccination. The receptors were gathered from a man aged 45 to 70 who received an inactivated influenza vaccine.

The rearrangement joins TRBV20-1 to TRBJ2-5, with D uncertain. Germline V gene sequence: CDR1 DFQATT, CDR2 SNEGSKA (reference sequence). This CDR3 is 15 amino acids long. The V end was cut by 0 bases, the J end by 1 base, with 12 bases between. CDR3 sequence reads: CSARDLAHTQETQYF. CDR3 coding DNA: TGCAGTGCTAGAGATCTCGCACACACCCAAGAGACCCAGTACTTC.

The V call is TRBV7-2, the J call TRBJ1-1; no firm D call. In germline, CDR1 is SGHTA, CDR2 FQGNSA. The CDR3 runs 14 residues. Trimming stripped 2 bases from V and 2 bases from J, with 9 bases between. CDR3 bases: TGTGCCAGCAGCTTATACGGATTTAACACTGAAGCTTTCTTT. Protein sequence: CASSLYGFNTEAFF.

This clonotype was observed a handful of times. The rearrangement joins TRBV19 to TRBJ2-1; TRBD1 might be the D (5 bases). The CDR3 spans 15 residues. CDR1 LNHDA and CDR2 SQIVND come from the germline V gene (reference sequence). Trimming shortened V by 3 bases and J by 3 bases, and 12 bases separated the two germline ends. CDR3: CASSIGRGYYNEQFF. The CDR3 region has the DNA TGTGCCAGTAGTATCGGAAGGGGATACTACAATGAGCAGTTCTTC. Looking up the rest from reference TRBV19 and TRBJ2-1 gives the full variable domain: DGGITQSPKYLFRKEGQNVTLSCEQNLNHDAMYWYRQDPGQGLRLIYYSQIVNDFQKGDIAEGYSVSREKKESFPLTVTSAQKNPTAFYLCASSIGRGYYNEQFFGPGTRLTVL.

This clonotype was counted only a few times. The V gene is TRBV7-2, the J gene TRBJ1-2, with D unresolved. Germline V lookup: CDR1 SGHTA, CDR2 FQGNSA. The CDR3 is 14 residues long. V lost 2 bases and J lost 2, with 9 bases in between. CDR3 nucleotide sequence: TGTGCCAGCAGCTTATCTCGTTTGAACTATGGCTACACCTTC. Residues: CASSLSRLNYGYTF.

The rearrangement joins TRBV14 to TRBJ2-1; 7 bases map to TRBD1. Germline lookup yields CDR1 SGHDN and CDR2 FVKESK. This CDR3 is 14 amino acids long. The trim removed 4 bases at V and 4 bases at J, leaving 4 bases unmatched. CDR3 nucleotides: TGTGCCAGCAGCCCCCGGGACAGATACAATGAGCAGTTCTTC. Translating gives CASSPRDRYNEQFF.

CDR3 in DNA: TGTGCCAGCAACGCCGACAGGGTCAAAGAGACCCAGTACTTC. Amino acid sequence: CASNADRVKETQYF. The V gene is TRBV7-9, the J gene TRBJ2-5; 7 positions agree with TRBD1. The J segment lost 3 bases and the V segment lost 7 bases, leaving 8 bases of the junction unmatched. Germline assignment: CDR1 SEHNR and CDR2 FQNEAQ (reference sequence). CDR3 size: 14 residues.

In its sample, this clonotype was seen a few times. The CDR3 sequence is CSADRGGNTEAFF. CDR3 in DNA: TGCAGTGCCGACAGGGGAGGAAACACTGAAGCTTTCTTT. This sequence joins TRBV20-1 and TRBJ1-1; 8 bases line up with TRBD1. The V gene end was trimmed by 6 bases and the J gene end by 2 bases; junction bases not matched to a gene: 5. CDR1 and CDR2 (germline): DFQATT, SNEGSKA (reference sequence). This CDR3 spans 13 amino acids.

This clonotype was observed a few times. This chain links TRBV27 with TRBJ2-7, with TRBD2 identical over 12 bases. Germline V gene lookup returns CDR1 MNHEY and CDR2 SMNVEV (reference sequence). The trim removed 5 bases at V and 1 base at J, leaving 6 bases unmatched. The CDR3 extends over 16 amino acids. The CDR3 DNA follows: TGTGCCAGCAGTGCCCGGACTAGCGGGGCATCCTACGAGCAGTACTTC. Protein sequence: CASSARTSGASYEQYF.

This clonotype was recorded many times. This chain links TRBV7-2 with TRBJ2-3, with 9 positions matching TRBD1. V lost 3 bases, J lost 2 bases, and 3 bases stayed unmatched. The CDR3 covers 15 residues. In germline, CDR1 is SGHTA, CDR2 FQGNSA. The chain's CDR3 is CASSLGQGYTDTQYF. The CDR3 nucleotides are TGTGCCAGCAGCTTGGGACAGGGATACACAGATACGCAGTATTTT. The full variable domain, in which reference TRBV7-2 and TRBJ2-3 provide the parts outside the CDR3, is GAGVSQSPSNKVTEKGKDVELRCDPISGHTALYWYRQSLGQGLEFLIYFQGNSAPDKSGLPSDRFSAERTGGSVSTLTIQRTQQEDSAVYLCASSLGQGYTDTQYFGPGTRLTVL.

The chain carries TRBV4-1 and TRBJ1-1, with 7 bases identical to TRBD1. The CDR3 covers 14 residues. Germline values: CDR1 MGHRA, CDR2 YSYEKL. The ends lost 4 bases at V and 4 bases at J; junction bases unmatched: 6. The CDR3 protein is CASSRLQGTTEAFF. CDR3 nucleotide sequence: TGCGCCAGCAGCCGCCTACAGGGGACCACTGAAGCTTTCTTT.

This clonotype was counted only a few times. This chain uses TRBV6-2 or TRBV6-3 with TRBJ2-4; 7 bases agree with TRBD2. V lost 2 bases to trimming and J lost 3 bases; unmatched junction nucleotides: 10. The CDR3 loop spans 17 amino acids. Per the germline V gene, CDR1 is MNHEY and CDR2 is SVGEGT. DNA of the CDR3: TGTGCCAGCAGTTACCGGCGGGAGAGGTTCGGCAAAAACATTCAGTACTTC. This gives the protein CASSYRRERFGKNIQYF.

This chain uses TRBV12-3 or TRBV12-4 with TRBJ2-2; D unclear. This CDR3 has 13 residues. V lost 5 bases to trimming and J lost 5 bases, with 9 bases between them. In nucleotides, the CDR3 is TGTGCCAGCAGTCCAACCCCTACCGGGGAGCTGTTTTTT. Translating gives CASSPTPTGELFF.

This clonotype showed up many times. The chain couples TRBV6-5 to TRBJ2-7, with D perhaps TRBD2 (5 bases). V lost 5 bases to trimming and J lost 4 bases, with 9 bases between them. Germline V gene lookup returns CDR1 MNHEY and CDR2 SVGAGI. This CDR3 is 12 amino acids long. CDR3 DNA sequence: TGTGCCAGCAGTAACGGGGTTTACGAGCAGTACTTC. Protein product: CASSNGVYEQYF.

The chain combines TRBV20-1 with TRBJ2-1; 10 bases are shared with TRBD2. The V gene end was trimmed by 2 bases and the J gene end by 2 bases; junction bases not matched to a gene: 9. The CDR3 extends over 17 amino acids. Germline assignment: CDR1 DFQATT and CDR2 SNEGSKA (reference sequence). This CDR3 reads CSARPPSGRAAYNEQFF. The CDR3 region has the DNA TGCAGTGCTAGACCCCCGAGCGGGAGGGCCGCCTACAATGAGCAGTTCTTC.

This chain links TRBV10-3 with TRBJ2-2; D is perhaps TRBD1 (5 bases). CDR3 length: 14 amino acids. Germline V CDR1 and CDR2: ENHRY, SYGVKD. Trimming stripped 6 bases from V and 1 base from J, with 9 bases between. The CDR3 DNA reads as TGTGCCATCAGGAAAACAGGGAACACCGGGGAGCTGTTTTTT. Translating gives CAIRKTGNTGELFF.

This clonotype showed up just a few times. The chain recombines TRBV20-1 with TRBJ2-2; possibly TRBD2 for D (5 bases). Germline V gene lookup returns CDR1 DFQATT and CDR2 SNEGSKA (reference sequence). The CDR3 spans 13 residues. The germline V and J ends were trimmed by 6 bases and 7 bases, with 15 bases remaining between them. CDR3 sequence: CSAGRTGYGELFF. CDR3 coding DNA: TGCAGTGCGGGTCGGACGGGGTACGGGGAGCTGTTTTTT.

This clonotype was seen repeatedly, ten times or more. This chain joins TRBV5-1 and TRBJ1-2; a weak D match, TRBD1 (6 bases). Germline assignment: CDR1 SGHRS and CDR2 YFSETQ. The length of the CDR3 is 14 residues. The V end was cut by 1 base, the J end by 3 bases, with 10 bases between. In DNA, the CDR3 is TGCGCCAGCAGCTTGTCCGGGGGCGACTATGGCTACACCTTC. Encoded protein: CASSLSGGDYGYTF.

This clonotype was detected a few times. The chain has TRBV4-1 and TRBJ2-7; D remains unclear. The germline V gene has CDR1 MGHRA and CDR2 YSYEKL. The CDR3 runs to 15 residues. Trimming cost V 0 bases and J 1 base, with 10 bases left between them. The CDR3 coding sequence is TGCGCCAGCAGCCAAGATCCGCACAGTTCCTACGAGCAGTACTTC. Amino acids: CASSQDPHSSYEQYF.

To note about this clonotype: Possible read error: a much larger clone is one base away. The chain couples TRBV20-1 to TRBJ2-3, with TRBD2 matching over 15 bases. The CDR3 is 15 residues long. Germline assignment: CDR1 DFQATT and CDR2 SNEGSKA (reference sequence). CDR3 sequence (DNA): TGCAGTGCTAGGGGACTAGCGGGAGGCACAGGTACGCAGTATTTT. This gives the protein CSARGLAGGTGTQYF.

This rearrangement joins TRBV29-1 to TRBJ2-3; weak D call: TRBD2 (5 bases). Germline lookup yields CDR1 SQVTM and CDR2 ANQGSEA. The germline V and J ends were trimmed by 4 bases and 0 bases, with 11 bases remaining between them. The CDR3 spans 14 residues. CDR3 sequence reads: CSVGGVTSTDTQYF. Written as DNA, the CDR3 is TGCAGCGTTGGGGGAGTTACTAGCACAGATACGCAGTATTTT.

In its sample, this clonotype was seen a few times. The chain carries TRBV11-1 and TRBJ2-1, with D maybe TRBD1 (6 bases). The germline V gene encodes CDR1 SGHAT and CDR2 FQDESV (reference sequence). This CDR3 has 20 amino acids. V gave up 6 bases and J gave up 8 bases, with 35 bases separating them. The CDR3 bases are TGTGCCAGCAGGGCCCTTGGGGGCAAGGCCGGACGACTTACAGGCGATGAGCAGTTCTTC. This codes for CASRALGGKAGRLTGDEQFF.

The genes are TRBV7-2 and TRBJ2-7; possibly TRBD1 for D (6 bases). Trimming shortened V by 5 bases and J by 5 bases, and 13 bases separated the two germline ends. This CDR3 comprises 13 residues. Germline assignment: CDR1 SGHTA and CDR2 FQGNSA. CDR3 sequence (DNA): TGTGCCAGCAGCCTCTCCAGGGACAACGAGCAGTACTTC. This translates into CASSLSRDNEQYF.

The CDR3 DNA sequence: TGTGCCAGCAGCGAAGCAGAGGGCTTCTACAATGAGCAGTTCTTC. It encodes CASSEAEGFYNEQFF. The J gene is TRBJ2-1, the V gene TRBV7-6; tentatively, D is TRBD2 (5 bases). CDR3 length equals 15 residues. Trimming took off 5 bases at V and 3 bases at J, with 14 bases between the two ends. Germline loops: CDR1 SGHVS, CDR2 FNYEAQ.